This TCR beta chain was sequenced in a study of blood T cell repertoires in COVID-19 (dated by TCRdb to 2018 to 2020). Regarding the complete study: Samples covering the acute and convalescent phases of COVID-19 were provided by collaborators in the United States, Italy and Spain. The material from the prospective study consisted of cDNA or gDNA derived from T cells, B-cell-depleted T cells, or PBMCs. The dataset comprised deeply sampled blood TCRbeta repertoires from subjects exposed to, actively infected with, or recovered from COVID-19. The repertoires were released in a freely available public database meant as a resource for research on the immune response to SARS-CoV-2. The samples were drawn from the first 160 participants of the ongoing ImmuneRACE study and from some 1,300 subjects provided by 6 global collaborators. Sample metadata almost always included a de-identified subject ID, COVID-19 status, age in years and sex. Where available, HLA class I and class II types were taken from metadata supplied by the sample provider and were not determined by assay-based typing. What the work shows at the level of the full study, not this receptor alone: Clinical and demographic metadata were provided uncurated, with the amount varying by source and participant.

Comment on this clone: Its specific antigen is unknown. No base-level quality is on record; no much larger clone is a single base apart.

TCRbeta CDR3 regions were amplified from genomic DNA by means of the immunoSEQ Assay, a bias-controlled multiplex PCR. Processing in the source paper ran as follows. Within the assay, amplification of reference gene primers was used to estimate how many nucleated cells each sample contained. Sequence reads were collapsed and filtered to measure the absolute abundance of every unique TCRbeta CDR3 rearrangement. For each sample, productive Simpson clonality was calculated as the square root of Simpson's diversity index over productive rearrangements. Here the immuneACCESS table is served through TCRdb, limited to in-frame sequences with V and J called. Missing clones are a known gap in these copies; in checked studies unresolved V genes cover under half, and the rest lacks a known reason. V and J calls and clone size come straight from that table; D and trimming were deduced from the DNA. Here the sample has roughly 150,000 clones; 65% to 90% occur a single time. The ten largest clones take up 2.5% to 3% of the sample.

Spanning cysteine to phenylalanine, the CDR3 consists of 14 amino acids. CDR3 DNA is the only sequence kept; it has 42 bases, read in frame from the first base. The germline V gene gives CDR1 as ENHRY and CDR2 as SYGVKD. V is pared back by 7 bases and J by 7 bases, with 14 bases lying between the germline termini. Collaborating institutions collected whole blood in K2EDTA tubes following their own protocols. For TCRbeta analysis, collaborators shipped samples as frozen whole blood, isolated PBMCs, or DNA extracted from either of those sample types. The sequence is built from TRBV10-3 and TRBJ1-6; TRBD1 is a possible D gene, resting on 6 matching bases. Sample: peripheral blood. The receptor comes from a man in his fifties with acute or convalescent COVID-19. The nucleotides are TGTGCCATCACCTCTCGGGACAAAAATTCACCCCTCCACTTT. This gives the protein CAITSRDKNSPLHF.